The clone carrying this T cell receptor beta chain was found many times. Its target is unknown. This specimen comes from a study of T-cell reconstitution after alpha-beta-depleted transplantation in children. Findings and caveats of the study: In some patients, recipient T cells and intrathymic progenitors surviving conditioning explained high day-60 diversity. Reports say that about two months after transplant, the alpha-beta T cells came out of several hundred graft clones that had expanded.

TCRbeta library construction was performed incorporating unique molecular identifiers. TCRdb passed the PCR reads through MiXCR, listing each CDR3 protein once. The table shows some 460,000 distinct CDR3 sequences, with about 17% occurring only once. The V end was cut by 5 bases, the J end by 7 bases, with 12 bases between. The CDR3 totals 13 residues. Germline CDR1 SGHTA, CDR2 FQGNSA. This TCR came from a boy younger than two who had a stem cell transplant for Wiskott-Aldrich syndrome, so the T cells may come from the graft donor. This material consisted of PBMCs, mostly from graft donor cells, taken 360 days after TCRalphabeta/CD19-depleted stem cell transplant. The rearrangement links TRBV7-2 to TRBJ1-5; D not certain. The CDR3 spells CASSLLGGQPQHF. CDR3 sequence (DNA): TGTGCCAGCAGCCTGCTGGGTGGACAGCCCCAGCATTTT. Full variable domain (outside the CDR3, taken from reference TRBV7-2 and TRBJ1-5): GAGVSQSPSNKVTEKGKDVELRCDPISGHTALYWYRQSLGQGLEFLIYFQGNSAPDKSGLPSDRFSAERTGGSVSTLTIQRTQQEDSAVYLCASSLLGGQPQHFGDGTRLSIL.